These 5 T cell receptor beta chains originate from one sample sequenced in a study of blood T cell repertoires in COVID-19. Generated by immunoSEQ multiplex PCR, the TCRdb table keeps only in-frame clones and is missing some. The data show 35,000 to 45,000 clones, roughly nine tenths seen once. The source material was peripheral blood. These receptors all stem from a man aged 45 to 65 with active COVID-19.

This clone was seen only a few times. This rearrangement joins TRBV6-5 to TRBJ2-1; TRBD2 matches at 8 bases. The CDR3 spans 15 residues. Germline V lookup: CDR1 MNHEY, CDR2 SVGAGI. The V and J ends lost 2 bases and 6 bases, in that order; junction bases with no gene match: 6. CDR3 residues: CASSYPGLDGNEQFF. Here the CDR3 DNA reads TGTGCCAGCAGTTACCCGGGACTAGATGGCAATGAGCAGTTCTTC.

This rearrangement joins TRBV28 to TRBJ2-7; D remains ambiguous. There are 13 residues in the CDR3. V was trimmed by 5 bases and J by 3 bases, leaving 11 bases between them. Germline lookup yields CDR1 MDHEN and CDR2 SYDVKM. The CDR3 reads CASSAGSVYEQYF. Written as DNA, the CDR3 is TGTGCCAGCAGTGCTGGCAGCGTCTACGAGCAGTACTTC.

CDR3: CASSIPGGWEQYF. DNA for the CDR3: TGTGCCAGCAGTATCCCAGGGGGTTGGGAGCAGTACTTC. J is TRBJ2-7 and V is TRBV27; 7 bases fit TRBD1. Germline V CDR1 and CDR2: MNHEY, SMNVEV (reference sequence). The CDR3 extends over 13 amino acids. The V gene end was trimmed by 5 bases and the J gene end by 7 bases; junction bases not matched to a gene: 8.

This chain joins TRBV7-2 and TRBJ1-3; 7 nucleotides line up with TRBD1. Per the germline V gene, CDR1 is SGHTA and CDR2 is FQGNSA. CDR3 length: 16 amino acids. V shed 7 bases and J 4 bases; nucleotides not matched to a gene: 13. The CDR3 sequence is CASTRETGFVGNTIYF. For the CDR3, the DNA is TGTGCCAGCACCCGTGAGACAGGGTTTGTCGGAAACACCATATATTTT.

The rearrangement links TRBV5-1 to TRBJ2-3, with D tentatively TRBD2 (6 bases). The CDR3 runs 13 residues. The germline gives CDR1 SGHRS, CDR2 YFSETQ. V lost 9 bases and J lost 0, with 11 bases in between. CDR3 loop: CATRRDSTDTQYF. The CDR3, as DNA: TGCGCCACCAGGCGGGATAGCACAGATACGCAGTATTTT.